Listed below are T cell receptor beta chains from one sample, sequenced in a study of Ad26.COV2.S vaccination and SARS-CoV-2 variants. TCRdb's table, derived via immunoSEQ multiplex PCR, lists solely in-frame clones and lacks some. The sample yields about 97,000 clones, 80% seen once. The source was peripheral blood, collected after recovery from COVID-19. The receptors originated from a human donor who had recovered from COVID-19. Both conserved end residues are part of each CDR3.

J gene | V gene | CDR3 protein
TRBJ2-4 | TRBV6-5 | CASTRDRGDIQYF
TRBJ2-7 | TRBV28 | CASSLWVPEESSYEQYF
TRBJ2-1 | TRBV30 | CAWRGYADEQFF
TRBJ1-6 | TRBV9 | CASSVDLRGGGALHF
TRBJ2-3 | TRBV3-1/TRBV3-2 | CASSQVQRSTDTQYF
TRBJ1-2 | TRBV6-7 | CASSCDVLQGKPVYGYTF
TRBJ2-1 | TRBV24-1 | CATSDWGSDRENEQFF
TRBJ1-2 | TRBV6-5 | CASSRQGRNYGYTF
TRBJ1-1 | TRBV18 | CASHGQGTNTEAFF
TRBJ2-7 | TRBV5-1 | CASSAGYEQYF